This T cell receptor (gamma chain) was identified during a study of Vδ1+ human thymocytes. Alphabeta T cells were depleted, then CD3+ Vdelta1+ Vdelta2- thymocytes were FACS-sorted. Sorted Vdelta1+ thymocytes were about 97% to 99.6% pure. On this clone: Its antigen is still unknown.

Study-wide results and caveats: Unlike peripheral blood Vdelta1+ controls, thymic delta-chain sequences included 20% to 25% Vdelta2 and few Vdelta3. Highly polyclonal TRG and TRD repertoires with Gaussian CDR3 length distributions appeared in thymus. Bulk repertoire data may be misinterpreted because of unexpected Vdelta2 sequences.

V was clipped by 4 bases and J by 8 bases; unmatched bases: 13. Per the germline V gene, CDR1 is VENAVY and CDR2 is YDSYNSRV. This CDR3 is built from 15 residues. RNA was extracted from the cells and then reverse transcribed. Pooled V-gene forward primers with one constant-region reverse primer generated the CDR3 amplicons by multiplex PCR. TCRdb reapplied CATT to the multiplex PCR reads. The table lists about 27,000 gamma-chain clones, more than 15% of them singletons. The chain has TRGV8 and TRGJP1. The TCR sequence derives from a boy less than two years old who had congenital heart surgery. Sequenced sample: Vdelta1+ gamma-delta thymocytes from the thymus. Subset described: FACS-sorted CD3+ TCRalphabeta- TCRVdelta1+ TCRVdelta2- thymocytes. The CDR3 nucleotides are TGTGCCACCTGGGACCATCGGCCCGGAGGTTGGTTCAAGATATTT. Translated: CATWDHRPGGWFKIF.